The rows below give T cell receptor beta chains drawn from one sample of a study of T cell repertoires in cytomegalovirus infection. TCRdb reprocessed the reads with MiXCR, giving one entry per CDR3 protein. The sample holds under 850,000 distinct CDR3 sequences, 35% to 45% seen once. Sequencing was done on a sample of PBMCs. These receptors were obtained from a human donor in good health (CMV status not recorded). Some clones in this sample may be carry-over from other donors' samples. The CDR3 runs from the conserved cysteine through the conserved F or W. The D gene is left open where the match is weak. Only part of the rows carry a size: once, few, many, or a class if the clone is expanded.

CDR3: CSARDGGQETQYF; DNA: TGCAGTGCAAGGGACGGAGGACAAGAGACCCAGTACTTC; D: -; V: TRBV20-1; J: TRBJ2-5; size: -
CDR3: CASSQAPLGNTEAFF; DNA: TGTGCCAGCAGCCAAGCCCCCCTCGGGAACACTGAAGCTTTCTTT; D: -; V: TRBV28; J: TRBJ1-1; size: -
CDR3: CASSEYRTSTDTQYF; DNA: TGTGCCAGCAGTGAATATAGGACAAGCACAGATACGCAGTATTTT; D: -; V: TRBV6-1; J: TRBJ2-3; size: -
CDR3: CASSFFGDRGLLSYF; DNA: TGTGCCAGCAGTTTTTTCGGGGACAGGGGACTATTATCGTACTTC; D: TRBD1; V: TRBV28; J: TRBJ2-4; size: -
CDR3: CASRDGGRGSTDTQYF; DNA: TGTGCCAGCAGGGATGGCGGGAGGGGGAGCACAGATACGCAGTATTTT; D: TRBD2; V: TRBV6-6; J: TRBJ2-3; size: -
CDR3: CASSSQVDRDMNTEAFF; DNA: TGTGCCAGCAGTTCCCAAGTGGACAGGGATATGAACACTGAAGCTTTCTTT; D: TRBD1; V: TRBV28; J: TRBJ1-1; size: -
CDR3: CASSSRQTYEQYF; DNA: TGTGCCAGCAGCTCCCGACAAACCTACGAGCAGTACTTC; D: -; V: TRBV7-2; J: TRBJ2-7; size: few
CDR3: CASSLTGQTEAFF; DNA: TGTGCCAGCAGCCTGACAGGTCAAACTGAAGCTTTCTTT; D: -; V: TRBV7-8; J: TRBJ1-1; size: few
CDR3: CASSYSTGGSTDTKYF; DNA: TGTGCCAGCAGTTACTCTACGGGGGGTAGCACAGATACGAAGTATTTT; D: TRBD2; V: TRBV6-5; J: TRBJ2-3; size: -
CDR3: CASSYSRTPNNEQFF; DNA: TGTGCCAGCAGTTACTCGAGAACGCCGAACAATGAGCAGTTCTTC; D: -; V: TRBV6-5; J: TRBJ2-1; size: -
CDR3: CASSGGLAGVATSTDTQYF; DNA: TGTGCCAGCAGCGGCGGACTAGCGGGGGTAGCCACTAGCACAGATACGCAGTATTTT; D: TRBD2; V: TRBV5-8; J: TRBJ2-3; size: -
CDR3: CASSLLHGYTF; DNA: TGTGCCAGCAGCTTATTACATGGCTACACCTTC; D: -; V: TRBV7-9; J: TRBJ1-2; size: few
CDR3: CASSQVLGAYEQYF; DNA: TGTGCCAGCAGCCAAGTTTTGGGAGCCTACGAGCAGTACTTC; D: -; V: TRBV14; J: TRBJ2-7; size: -
CDR3: CASRASGREQYF; DNA: TGTGCCAGCAGGGCTAGCGGTCGCGAGCAGTACTTC; D: TRBD2; V: TRBV28; J: TRBJ2-7; size: -
CDR3: CASSDRTSGRGNEQFF; DNA: TGTGCCAGCAGCGATCGGACTAGCGGGAGGGGGAATGAGCAGTTCTTC; D: TRBD2; V: TRBV7-2; J: TRBJ2-1; size: -
CDR3: CASSRPGPQTRENYNEQFF; DNA: TGTGCCAGCAGCCGCCCGGGCCCCCAAACTAGGGAGAATTACAATGAGCAGTTCTTC; D: -; V: TRBV7-9; J: TRBJ2-1; size: -
CDR3: CASSSTGGAITEAFF; DNA: TGTGCCAGCAGCTCAACAGGGGGCGCGATCACTGAAGCTTTCTTT; D: TRBD1; V: TRBV7-2; J: TRBJ1-1; size: -
CDR3: CASSLGSLGQNYGYTF; DNA: TGTGCCAGCAGTTTAGGCTCCCTGGGACAGAACTATGGCTACACCTTC; D: TRBD1; V: TRBV6-1; J: TRBJ1-2; size: -
CDR3: CASAGQSNSPLHF; DNA: TGTGCCAGCGCGGGACAGTCTAATTCACCCCTCCACTTT; D: TRBD1; V: TRBV11-2; J: TRBJ1-6; size: few
CDR3: CASSYSTRGFYEQYF; DNA: TGTGCCAGCAGTTATTCTACCCGGGGATTCTACGAGCAGTACTTC; D: -; V: TRBV6-5; J: TRBJ2-7; size: few
CDR3: CATRETANTGELFF; DNA: TGTGCCACCCGCGAGACAGCGAACACCGGGGAGCTGTTTTTT; D: -; V: TRBV19; J: TRBJ2-2; size: -
CDR3: CASSSTWKGGSNQPQHF; DNA: TGTGCCAGCAGTTCGACCTGGAAGGGGGGGAGCAATCAGCCCCAGCATTTT; D: -; V: TRBV27; J: TRBJ1-5; size: -
CDR3: CSARVNPGTSGTDTQYF; DNA: TGCAGTGCTAGAGTCAACCCCGGGACTAGCGGCACAGATACGCAGTATTTT; D: TRBD2; V: TRBV20-1; J: TRBJ2-3; size: once
CDR3: CASSRPGQGLGKENGYTF; DNA: TGTGCCAGCAGTCGACCCGGACAGGGTCTCGGGAAAGAGAATGGCTACACCTTC; D: TRBD1; V: TRBV6-2/TRBV6-3; J: TRBJ1-2; size: -